These T cell receptor beta chains were read from a single sample in a study of control samples from healthy donors and cancer patients. Assay: immunoSEQ multiplex PCR; the TCRdb copy retains only in-frame clones and omits some. The data contain 77,000 or so clones, 91% of them seen just once; the ten biggest clones take up about 15%. Sequencing input: blood. The receptors come from a man aged 25-45 years in good health. Each CDR3 is given with its conserved first and last residue. Fields, in order: CDR3 DNA, CDR3 protein, D gene, clone size, J gene, CDR3 length, V gene. D genes are given only for firm matches. A row's size may be missing; if present it is once, few, many or a size class.

DNA: TGTGCCAGCAGCTTAGCCAGGGGGCCGGGCTATGGCTACACCTTC
CDR3: CASSLARGPGYGYTF
D: TRBD1
size: -
J: TRBJ1-2
length: 15
V: TRBV7-2

DNA: TGCAGCGTTGAAGTCCCAGGGGGCAACTATGGCTACACCTTC
CDR3: CSVEVPGGNYGYTF
D: TRBD1
size: -
J: TRBJ1-2
length: 14
V: TRBV29-1

DNA: TGTGCCAGCAGCTTAAGCGGGGGGCACTACGAGCAGTACTTC
CDR3: CASSLSGGHYEQYF
D: TRBD2
size: -
J: TRBJ2-7
length: 14
V: TRBV7-2

DNA: TGTGCCAGCAGCCAACGACGGCGGGGAAGAGGGGATACGCAGTATTTT
CDR3: CASSQRRRGRGDTQYF
D: -
size: once
J: TRBJ2-3
length: 16
V: TRBV3-1/TRBV3-2

DNA: TGCGCCAGCAGCTCGGAGGGTCGCACTGAAGCTTTCTTT
CDR3: CASSSEGRTEAFF
D: -
size: -
J: TRBJ1-1
length: 13
V: TRBV5-1

DNA: TGTGCCAGCAGCCCGATACCAGGGGGCCATGAGCAGTTCTTC
CDR3: CASSPIPGGHEQFF
D: TRBD1
size: -
J: TRBJ2-1
length: 14
V: TRBV7-2

DNA: TGTGCCAGCAGTTTAAACCCCCCCAATGAGCAGTTCTTC
CDR3: CASSLNPPNEQFF
D: -
size: -
J: TRBJ2-1
length: 13
V: TRBV12-3/TRBV12-4

DNA: TGTGCCAGCAGCAAGGCGTTCATGCGGAGCAGGGCCAAGGATGGCATTCAGTACTTC
CDR3: CASSKAFMRSRAKDGIQYF
D: -
size: -
J: TRBJ2-4
length: 19
V: TRBV21-1

DNA: TGTGCCAGCAGCCAAGATCTGGTAGCCCGCACAGATACGCAGTATTTT
CDR3: CASSQDLVARTDTQYF
D: -
size: -
J: TRBJ2-3
length: 16
V: TRBV3-1/TRBV3-2

DNA: TGTGCCAGCAGACAAACGACAGGGGGCAACACTGAAGCTTTCTTT
CDR3: CASRQTTGGNTEAFF
D: TRBD1
size: -
J: TRBJ1-1
length: 15
V: TRBV6-6

DNA: TGTGCCAGCAGCCCCCAGGACAGGGCGACCGAGCAGTACTTC
CDR3: CASSPQDRATEQYF
D: TRBD1
size: -
J: TRBJ2-7
length: 14
V: TRBV7-9

DNA: TGTGCCAGCAGCCCAGCCCTGGGACTAGCGGACCAACCGAGCTCCTACAATGAGCAGTTCTTC
CDR3: CASSPALGLADQPSSYNEQFF
D: TRBD2
size: -
J: TRBJ2-1
length: 21
V: TRBV9

DNA: TGTGCCATCACTTCTAGCGGGGGCCGAGAAAGCACAGATACGCAGTATTTT
CDR3: CAITSSGGRESTDTQYF
D: TRBD2
size: -
J: TRBJ2-3
length: 17
V: TRBV10-3

DNA: TGCGCCAGCAGCCCTCCGGGGAAGGGAAACACCGGGGAGCTGTTTTTT
CDR3: CASSPPGKGNTGELFF
D: -
size: once
J: TRBJ2-2
length: 16
V: TRBV5-1

DNA: TGTGCCAGCAGCTTAGGACTTAACAACTACAATGAGCAGTTCTTC
CDR3: CASSLGLNNYNEQFF
D: -
size: -
J: TRBJ2-1
length: 15
V: TRBV11-2

DNA: TGCGCCAGCAGTTCCGGGACAGTTTTGACTGAAGCTTTCTTT
CDR3: CASSSGTVLTEAFF
D: TRBD1
size: once
J: TRBJ1-1
length: 14
V: TRBV5-1

DNA: TGTGCCAGCAGTCGGTTCACAGGGGGCGGGGAGGCCATATATTTT
CDR3: CASSRFTGGGEAIYF
D: TRBD1
size: -
J: TRBJ1-3
length: 15
V: TRBV28

DNA: TGTGCCACCAGCAGAGATCCTGGCGGCCAAGAGACCCAGTACTTC
CDR3: CATSRDPGGQETQYF
D: -
size: once
J: TRBJ2-5
length: 15
V: TRBV15

DNA: TGTGCCACCAGTGCCGTAACAGGGGGCGTCGGAGAGACCCAGTACTTC
CDR3: CATSAVTGGVGETQYF
D: TRBD1
size: -
J: TRBJ2-5
length: 16
V: TRBV24-1

DNA: TGCGCCAGCAGCTTTGGAGGGAACACTGAAGCTTTCTTT
CDR3: CASSFGGNTEAFF
D: -
size: -
J: TRBJ1-1
length: 13
V: TRBV5-1

DNA: TGTGCCAGCAGCGTCAGCCCGACCTCTGGAAACACCATATATTTT
CDR3: CASSVSPTSGNTIYF
D: -
size: -
J: TRBJ1-3
length: 15
V: TRBV9

DNA: TGTGCCAGCAGCGTAGTTCAACAGGGTTACACTGAAGCTTTCTTT
CDR3: CASSVVQQGYTEAFF
D: -
size: -
J: TRBJ1-1
length: 15
V: TRBV9

DNA: TGTGCCAGCAGCTTGGTTCAGGGGAGCGAGCAGTACTTC
CDR3: CASSLVQGSEQYF
D: -
size: -
J: TRBJ2-7
length: 13
V: TRBV5-6

DNA: TGTGCCAGCAGCCCCGTGGGGAACACTGAAGCTTTCTTT
CDR3: CASSPVGNTEAFF
D: -
size: -
J: TRBJ1-1
length: 13
V: TRBV7-9